In this sample, the clone carrying this T cell receptor beta chain turned up a few times. Its target is unknown. V lost 0 bases and J lost 11, with 19 bases in between. Germline CDR1 reads SGHVS; CDR2 reads FNYEAQ. The CDR3 has 15 residues. Each sorted subset replicate got 200 ng genomic DNA, tens of thousands of genomes. Produced via immunoSEQ multiplex PCR; TCRdb's table is partial and in-frame only. The data contain 600,000 to 750,000 clones, around 91% of them singletons. The data are from a study of shared clonotypes between healthy human individuals. The study's findings and limits: Inspection by rarefaction showed sorted-subset sequencing to be incomplete despite large depth. Sharing of clonotypes among donors was expected to vary with sequencing depth.

The sequencing sample was made of memory CD8+ T cells from PBMCs. Noted subset: CD45RO+ cells pooled with CCR7-negative TemRA cells. The V gene is TRBV7-6, the J gene TRBJ1-1; D is perhaps TRBD1 (5 bases). The clonotype originates from a man aged 18 to 35 in good health. Some clones in this sample may be carry-over from other donors' samples. CDR3: CASSLAAAGQSEAFF. The CDR3 DNA follows: TGTGCCAGCAGCTTAGCAGCGGCAGGGCAGTCGGAGGCTTTCTTT. The full variable domain, with the rest looked up from reference TRBV7-6 and TRBJ1-1, is GAGVSQSPRYKVTKRGQDVALRCDPISGHVSLYWYRQALGQGPEFLTYFNYEAQQDKSGLPNDRFSAERPEGSISTLTIQRTEQRDSAMYRCASSLAAAGQSEAFFGQGTRLTVV.